The clone carrying this TCR beta chain was picked up one time. Germline V lookup: CDR1 SQVTM, CDR2 ANQGSEA. V was trimmed by 2 bases and J by 7 bases, leaving 17 bases between them. CDR3 size: 14 residues. The assay was immunoSEQ multiplex PCR, and TCRdb's table has in-frame clones only and misses some. The data contain approximately 300,000 clones, 90% of them singletons. The sample belongs to a study of blood T cell repertoires in COVID-19. This TCR came from a woman in her thirties who had been exposed to COVID-19. This rearrangement joins TRBV29-1 to TRBJ1-2; the D is unclear. Sequenced input: PBMCs or T cells enriched from blood (not recorded which). The CDR3 here is CSVEPVGRPSGYTF. CDR3 DNA sequence: TGCAGCGTTGAACCGGTAGGGAGGCCGTCTGGCTACACCTTC.